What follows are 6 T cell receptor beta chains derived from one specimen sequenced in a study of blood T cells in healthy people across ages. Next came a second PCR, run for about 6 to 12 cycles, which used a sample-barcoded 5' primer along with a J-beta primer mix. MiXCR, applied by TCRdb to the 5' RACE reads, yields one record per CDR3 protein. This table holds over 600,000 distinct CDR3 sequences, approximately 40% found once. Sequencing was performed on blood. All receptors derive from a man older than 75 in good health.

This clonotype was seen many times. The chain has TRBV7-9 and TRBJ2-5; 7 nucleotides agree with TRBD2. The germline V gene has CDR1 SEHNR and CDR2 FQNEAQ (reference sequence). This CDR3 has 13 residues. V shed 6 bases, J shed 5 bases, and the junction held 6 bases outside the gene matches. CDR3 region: CASSLGGPETQYF. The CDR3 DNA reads TGTGCCAGCAGTTTGGGAGGGCCGGAGACCCAGTACTTC.

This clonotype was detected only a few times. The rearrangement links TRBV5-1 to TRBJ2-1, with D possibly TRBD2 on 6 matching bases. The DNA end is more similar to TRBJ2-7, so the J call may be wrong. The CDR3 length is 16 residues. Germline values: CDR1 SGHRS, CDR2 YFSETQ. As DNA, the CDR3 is TGCGCCAGCAGCCCCACTAGCCAAAGTAACTACAATGAGCAGTACTTC. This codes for CASSPTSQSNYNEQYF.

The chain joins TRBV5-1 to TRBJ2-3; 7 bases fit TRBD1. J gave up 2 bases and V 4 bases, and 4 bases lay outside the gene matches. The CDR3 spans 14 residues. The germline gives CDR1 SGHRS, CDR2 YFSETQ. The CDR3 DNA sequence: TGCGCCAGCAGCCGGGACAGCCACACAGATACGCAGTATTTT. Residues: CASSRDSHTDTQYF.

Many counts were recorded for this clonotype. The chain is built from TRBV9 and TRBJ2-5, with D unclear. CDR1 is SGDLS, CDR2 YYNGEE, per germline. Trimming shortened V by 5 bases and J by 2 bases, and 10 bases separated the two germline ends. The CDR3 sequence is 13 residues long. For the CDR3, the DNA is TGTGCCAGCAGTTCAGGCAGACAAGAGACCCAGTACTTC. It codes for CASSSGRQETQYF.

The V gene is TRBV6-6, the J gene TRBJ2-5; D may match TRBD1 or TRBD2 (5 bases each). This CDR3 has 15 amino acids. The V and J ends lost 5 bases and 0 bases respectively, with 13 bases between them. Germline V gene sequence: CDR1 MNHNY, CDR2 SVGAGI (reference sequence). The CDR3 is CASSKGPQYQETQYF. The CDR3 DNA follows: TGTGCCAGCAGTAAGGGACCACAGTACCAAGAGACCCAGTACTTC.

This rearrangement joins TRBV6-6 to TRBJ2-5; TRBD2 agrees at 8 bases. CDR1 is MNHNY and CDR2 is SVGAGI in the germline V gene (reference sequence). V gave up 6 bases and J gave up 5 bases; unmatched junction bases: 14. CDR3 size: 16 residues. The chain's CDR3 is CASSDLSGSGFETQYF. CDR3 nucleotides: TGTGCCAGCAGCGACCTAAGCGGGAGCGGTTTCGAGACCCAGTACTTC.